The T cell receptor beta chain described here comes from a study of shared T cell receptors in the human thymus. V lost 0 bases and J 0 bases, leaving 14 bases between the germline ends. Germline CDR1 is MNHEY and CDR2 is SMNVEV (reference sequence). The CDR3 contains 17 residues. Profiled with immunoSEQ multiplex PCR; TCRdb holds only in-frame clones, not every one. The repertoire holds 550,000 to 800,000 clones, with 70% to 90% as singletons. This same sample was also part of a study on human thymus T cells. According to that study: Surgeons resected thymus tissue during corrective heart surgery. Related research reported highly overlapping thymic repertoires among unrelated individuals.

Sequencing was performed on thymocytes. The chain joins TRBV27 to TRBJ1-2; possible D gene TRBD1, 5 bases. This sequence originates from a girl less than two years old with a congenital heart defect. CDR3 nucleotide sequence: TGTGCCAGCAGTTTATCGGGGAGGGGTTCCGCTAACTATGGCTACACCTTC. Its protein product is CASSLSGRGSANYGYTF.